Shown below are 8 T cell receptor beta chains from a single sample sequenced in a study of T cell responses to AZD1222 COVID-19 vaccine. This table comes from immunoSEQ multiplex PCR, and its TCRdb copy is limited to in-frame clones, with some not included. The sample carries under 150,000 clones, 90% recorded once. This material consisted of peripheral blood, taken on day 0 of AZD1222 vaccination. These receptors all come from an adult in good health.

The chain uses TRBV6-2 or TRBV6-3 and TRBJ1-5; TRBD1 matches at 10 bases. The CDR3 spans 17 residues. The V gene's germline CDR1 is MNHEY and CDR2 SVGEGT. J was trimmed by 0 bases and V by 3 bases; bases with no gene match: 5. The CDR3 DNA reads TGTGCCAGCAGTTATGGGACAGGGGCCTATAGCAATCAGCCCCAGCATTTT. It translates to CASSYGTGAYSNQPQHF.

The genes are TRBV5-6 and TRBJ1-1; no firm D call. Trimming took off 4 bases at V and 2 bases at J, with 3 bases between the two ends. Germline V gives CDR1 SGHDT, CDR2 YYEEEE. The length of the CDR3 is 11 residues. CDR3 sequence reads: CASSINTEAFF. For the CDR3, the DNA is TGTGCCAGCAGCATTAACACTGAAGCTTTCTTT.

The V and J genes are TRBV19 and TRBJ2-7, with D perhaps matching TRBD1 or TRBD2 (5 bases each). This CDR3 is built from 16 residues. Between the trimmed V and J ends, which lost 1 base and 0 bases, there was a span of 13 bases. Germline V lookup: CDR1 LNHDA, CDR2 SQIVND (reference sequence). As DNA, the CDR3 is TGTGCCAGTAGTATAGGTTGGGGGACCAGCTCCTACGAGCAGTACTTC. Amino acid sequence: CASSIGWGTSSYEQYF.

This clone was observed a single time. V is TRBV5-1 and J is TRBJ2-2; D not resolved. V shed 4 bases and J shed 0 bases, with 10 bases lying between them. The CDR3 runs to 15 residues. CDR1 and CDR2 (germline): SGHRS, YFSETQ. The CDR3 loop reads CASSTLSANTGELFF. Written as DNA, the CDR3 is TGCGCCAGCAGCACCCTCTCGGCGAACACCGGGGAGCTGTTTTTT.

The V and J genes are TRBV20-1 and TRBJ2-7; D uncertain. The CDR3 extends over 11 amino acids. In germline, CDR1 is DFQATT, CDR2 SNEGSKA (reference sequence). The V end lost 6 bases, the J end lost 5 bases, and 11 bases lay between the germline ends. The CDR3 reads CSASQVHEQYF. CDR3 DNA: TGCAGTGCCAGCCAGGTACACGAGCAGTACTTC.

CDR3 sequence (DNA): TGTGCCAGCAGTTACCCTACTAGCGGGAGAATGGTGGAGGCCAAAAACATTCAGTACTTC. This encodes CASSYPTSGRMVEAKNIQYF. This chain links TRBV6-2 or TRBV6-3 with TRBJ2-4; 11 bases agree with TRBD2. V trimming: 2 bases; J trimming: 1 base; junction bases outside the gene matches: 13. Per the germline V gene, CDR1 is MNHEY and CDR2 is SVGEGT. The CDR3 runs 20 residues.

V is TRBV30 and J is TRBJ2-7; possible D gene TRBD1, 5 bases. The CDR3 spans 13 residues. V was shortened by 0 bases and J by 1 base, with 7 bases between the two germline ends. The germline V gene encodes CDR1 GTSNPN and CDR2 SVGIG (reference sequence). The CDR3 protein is CAWSVDSSYEQYF. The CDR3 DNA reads TGTGCCTGGAGTGTCGACAGTTCCTACGAGCAGTACTTC.

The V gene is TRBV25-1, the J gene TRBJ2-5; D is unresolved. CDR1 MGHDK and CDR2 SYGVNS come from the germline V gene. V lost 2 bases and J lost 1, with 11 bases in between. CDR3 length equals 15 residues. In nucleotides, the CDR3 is TGTGCCAGCAGTGAAAAGTACTTAGCCCAAGAGACCCAGTACTTC. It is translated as CASSEKYLAQETQYF.